Sequencing of this T cell receptor (beta chain) was carried out in a study of CD8 T cells in ankylosing spondylitis. TCRdb called the 5' RACE reads again in MiXCR, with one record for every CDR3 protein. This table has roughly 180,000 distinct CDR3 sequences, 9.8% appearing once. This clonotype was counted a few times. The antigen remains undetermined. Germline V CDR1 and CDR2: MNHEY, SVGEGT. V lost 7 bases to trimming and J lost 1 base, with 4 bases between them. The CDR3 has 12 amino acids. Whole-study findings and limits: It was reported that disease-linked clones were significantly enriched in matched ankylosing spondylitis synovial fluid. CD8+ disease-linked clones were present at relatively low frequencies in blood.

The chain carries TRBV6-2 or TRBV6-3 and TRBJ2-2; no clear D. Sequenced sample: blood, either unsorted or a sorted T cell fraction (not recorded which). This TCR was sampled from a female donor with ankylosing spondylitis or in good health (not recorded which). This CDR3 reads CASTGNTGELFF. CDR3 nucleotide sequence: TGTGCCAGCACAGGGAACACCGGGGAGCTGTTTTTT.